The clone carrying this T cell receptor beta chain has a handful of counts. The entry originates in a study of blood T cell repertoires in COVID-19. The CDR3 consists of 15 residues. Germline-derived CDR1 and CDR2 are SGHKS and YYEKEE (reference sequence). Trimming cost V 4 bases and J 6 bases; bases outside gene matches: 11. As processed by the authors: It was from reference gene primer amplification that nucleated cell counts were estimated. Profiling relied on immunoSEQ multiplex PCR, and the TCRdb table lists in-frame clones only, not all of them. From that table come the V and J calls and clone size; the DNA was used to work out D and trimming. This table has about 160,000 clones, roughly 80% appearing once.

The sample taken for sequencing was peripheral blood. This receptor was taken from a woman of 80 years or more with acute or convalescent COVID-19. The chain is built from TRBV5-5 and TRBJ1-1, with 8 bases lining up with TRBD1. The CDR3 sequence is CASSPIGQGWPEAFF. The DNA of the CDR3 is TGTGCCAGCAGCCCGATCGGACAGGGATGGCCTGAAGCTTTCTTT.